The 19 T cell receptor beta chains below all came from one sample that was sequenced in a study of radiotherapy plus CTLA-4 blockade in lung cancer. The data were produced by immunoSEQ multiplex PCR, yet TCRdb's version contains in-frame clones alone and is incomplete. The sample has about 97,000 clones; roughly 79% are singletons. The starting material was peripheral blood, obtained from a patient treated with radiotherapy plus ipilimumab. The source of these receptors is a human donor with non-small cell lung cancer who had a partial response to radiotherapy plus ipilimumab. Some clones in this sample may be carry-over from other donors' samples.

CDR3 loop: CASSERQYTDTQYF. CDR3 coding DNA: TGTGCCAGCAGTGAGCGGCAGTACACAGATACGCAGTATTTT. This rearrangement joins TRBV6-1 to TRBJ2-3; D is uncertain. Germline V gene data show CDR1 as MNHNS and CDR2 as SASEGT. The CDR3 contains 14 residues. Trimming stripped 3 bases from V and 2 bases from J, with 9 bases between.

CDR3 amino acids: CASSLTSGIQETQYF. CDR3 sequence (DNA): TGTGCCAGCAGCTTGACTAGCGGGATACAAGAGACCCAGTACTTC. The V gene is TRBV7-2, the J gene TRBJ2-5; 11 bases are shared with TRBD2. The CDR3 has 15 residues. From germline, CDR1 is SGHTA and CDR2 FQGNSA. J lost 2 bases, V lost 3 bases, and 2 bases had no gene match. Using reference TRBV7-2 and TRBJ2-5 for the parts outside the CDR3, the full variable domain is GAGVSQSPSNKVTEKGKDVELRCDPISGHTALYWYRQSLGQGLEFLIYFQGNSAPDKSGLPSDRFSAERTGGSVSTLTIQRTQQEDSAVYLCASSLTSGIQETQYFGPGTRLLVL.

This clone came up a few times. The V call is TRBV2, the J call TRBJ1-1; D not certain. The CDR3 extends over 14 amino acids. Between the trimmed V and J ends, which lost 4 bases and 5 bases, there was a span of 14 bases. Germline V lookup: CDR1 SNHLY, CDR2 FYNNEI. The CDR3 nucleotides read TGTGCCAGCAGTGTGGAGGACCGTGGGACTGAAGCTTTCTTT. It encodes CASSVEDRGTEAFF.

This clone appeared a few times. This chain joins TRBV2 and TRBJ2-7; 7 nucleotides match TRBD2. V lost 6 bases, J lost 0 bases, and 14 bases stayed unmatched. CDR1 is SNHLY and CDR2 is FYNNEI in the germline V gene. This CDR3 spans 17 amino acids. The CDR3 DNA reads TGTGCCAGCAGCTCCCGGGGGATGCGCGGGGGCTCCTACGAGCAGTACTTC. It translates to CASSSRGMRGGSYEQYF.

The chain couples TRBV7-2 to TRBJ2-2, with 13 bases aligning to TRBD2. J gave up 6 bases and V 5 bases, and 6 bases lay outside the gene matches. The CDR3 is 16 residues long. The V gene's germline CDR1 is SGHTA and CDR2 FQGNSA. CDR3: CASSSTSGGAAGELFF. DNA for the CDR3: TGTGCCAGCAGCAGTACTAGCGGGGGGGCCGCCGGGGAGCTGTTTTTT.

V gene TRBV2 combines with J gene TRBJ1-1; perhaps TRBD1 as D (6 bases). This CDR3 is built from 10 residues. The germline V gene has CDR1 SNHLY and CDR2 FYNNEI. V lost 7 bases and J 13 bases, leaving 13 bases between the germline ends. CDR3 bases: TGTGCCAGCACCGGACAGTGGGGTTTCTTT. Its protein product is CASTGQWGFF.

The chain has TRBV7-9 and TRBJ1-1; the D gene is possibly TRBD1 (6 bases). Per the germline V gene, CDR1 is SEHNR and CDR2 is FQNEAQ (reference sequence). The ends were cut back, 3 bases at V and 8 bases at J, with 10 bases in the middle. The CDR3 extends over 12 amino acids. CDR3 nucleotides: TGTGCCAGCAGCTTCGGACAGTCCGAAGCTTTCTTT. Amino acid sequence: CASSFGQSEAFF.

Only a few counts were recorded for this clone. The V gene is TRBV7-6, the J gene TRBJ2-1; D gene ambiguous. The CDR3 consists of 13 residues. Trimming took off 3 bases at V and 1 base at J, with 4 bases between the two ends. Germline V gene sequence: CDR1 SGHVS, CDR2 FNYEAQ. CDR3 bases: TGTGCCAGCAGCTTCCAATCCTACAATGAGCAGTTCTTC. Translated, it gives CASSFQSYNEQFF.

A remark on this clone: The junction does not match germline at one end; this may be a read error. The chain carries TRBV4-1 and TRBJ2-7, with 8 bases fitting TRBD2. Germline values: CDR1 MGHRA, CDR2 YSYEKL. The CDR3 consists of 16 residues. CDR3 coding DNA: TGTGCCAGCAGCCAATTAGGCGGGGGGCCTTCCTACGAGCAGTACTTC. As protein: CASSQLGGGPSYEQYF.

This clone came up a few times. The CDR3 region is CASSVELQETQYF. CDR3 coding DNA: TGTGCCAGCAGCGTAGAACTCCAAGAGACCCAGTACTTC. This rearrangement joins TRBV9 to TRBJ2-5, with D unresolved. V was trimmed by 0 bases and J by 1 base, leaving 4 bases between them. CDR1 and CDR2 (germline): SGDLS, YYNGEE. The CDR3 has 13 residues.

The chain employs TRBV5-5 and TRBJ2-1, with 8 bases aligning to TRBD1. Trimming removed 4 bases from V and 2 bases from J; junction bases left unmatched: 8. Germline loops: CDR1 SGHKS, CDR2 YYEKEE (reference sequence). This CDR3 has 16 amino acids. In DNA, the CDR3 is TGTGCCAGCAGCCAGAGGGGGACAGGCACCTACAATGAGCAGTTCTTC. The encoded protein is CASSQRGTGTYNEQFF.

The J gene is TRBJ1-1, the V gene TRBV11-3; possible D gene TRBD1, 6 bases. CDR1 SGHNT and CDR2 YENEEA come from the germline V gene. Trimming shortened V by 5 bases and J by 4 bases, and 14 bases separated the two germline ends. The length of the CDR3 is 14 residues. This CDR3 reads CASSPRGGGTEAFF. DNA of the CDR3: TGTGCCAGCAGCCCTCGAGGGGGGGGCACTGAAGCTTTCTTT.

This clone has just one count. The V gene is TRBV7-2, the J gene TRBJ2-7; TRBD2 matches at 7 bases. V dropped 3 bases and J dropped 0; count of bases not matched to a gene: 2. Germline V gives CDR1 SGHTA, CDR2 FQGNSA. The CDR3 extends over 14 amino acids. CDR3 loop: CASSFGGGSYEQYF. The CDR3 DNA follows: TGTGCCAGCAGCTTTGGGGGGGGCTCCTACGAGCAGTACTTC.

The CDR3 coding sequence is TGTGCCTGGAGTGTGAAGGGGGCAACTAATGAAAAACTGTTTTTT. It specifies CAWSVKGATNEKLFF. The gene calls are TRBV30 and TRBJ1-4; tentative D call: TRBD1 (6 bases). Germline V gene data show CDR1 as GTSNPN and CDR2 as SVGIG (reference sequence). V gave up 0 bases and J gave up 0 bases, with 8 bases separating them. The CDR3 is made up of 15 amino acids.

The CDR3 here is CASSSWTGYGYTF. CDR3 DNA: TGTGCCAGCAGCTCCTGGACAGGCTATGGCTACACCTTC. The chain employs TRBV6-6 and TRBJ1-2; 7 nucleotides match TRBD1. The CDR3 covers 13 residues. V trimming: 6 bases; J trimming: 4 bases; junction bases outside the gene matches: 5. Germline CDR1 reads MNHNY; CDR2 reads SVGAGI (reference sequence).

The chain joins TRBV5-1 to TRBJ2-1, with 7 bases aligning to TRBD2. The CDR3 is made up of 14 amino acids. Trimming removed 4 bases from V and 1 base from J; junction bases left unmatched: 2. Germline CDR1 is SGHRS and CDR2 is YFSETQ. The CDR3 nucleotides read TGCGCCAGCAGCGAGCGGGGATCCTACAATGAGCAGTTCTTC. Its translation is CASSERGSYNEQFF.

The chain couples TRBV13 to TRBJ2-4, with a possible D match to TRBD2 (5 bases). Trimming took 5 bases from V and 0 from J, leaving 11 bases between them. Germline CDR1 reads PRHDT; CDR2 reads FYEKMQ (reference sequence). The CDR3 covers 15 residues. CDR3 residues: CASSRLGVAKNIQYF. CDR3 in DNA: TGTGCCAGCAGCAGACTGGGAGTAGCCAAAAACATTCAGTACTTC.

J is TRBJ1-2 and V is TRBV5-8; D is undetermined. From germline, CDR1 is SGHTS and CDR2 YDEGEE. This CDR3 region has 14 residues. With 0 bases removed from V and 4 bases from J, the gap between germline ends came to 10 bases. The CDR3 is CASSLVRGGYGYTF. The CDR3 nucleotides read TGTGCCAGCAGCTTGGTTCGTGGAGGCTATGGCTACACCTTC.

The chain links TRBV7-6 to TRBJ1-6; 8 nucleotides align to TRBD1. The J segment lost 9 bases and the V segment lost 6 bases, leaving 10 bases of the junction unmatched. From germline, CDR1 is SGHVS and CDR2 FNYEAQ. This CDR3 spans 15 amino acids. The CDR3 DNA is TGTGCCAGCAGAAAGGACAGGGCCGAGATTTCACCCCTCCACTTT. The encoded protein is CASRKDRAEISPLHF.